This is a list of T cell receptor beta chains from one sample in a study of CD8+ T cells in alopecia areata. Profiling relied on immunoSEQ multiplex PCR, and the TCRdb table lists in-frame clones only, not all of them. This table has around 270,000 clones, roughly 50% appearing once. This sample comprised CD4+ T cells sorted from blood, obtained at week 24, from a patient treated with tofacitinib. The receptors shown here come from a human donor with alopecia areata. CDR3s include the opening cysteine and the closing phenylalanine or tryptophan. A D gene is named only where the DNA matches it firmly. Clone size, where shown, is once, few, many, or a class for clones that have expanded.

cdr3_nt	cdr3_aa	d_call	v_call	j_call	clone_size
TGTGCCAGCAGTTTAGGCCACTCCTACGAGCAGTACTTC	CASSLGHSYEQYF	-	TRBV28	TRBJ2-7	-
TGCAGCGTTGATACAGGATTCCTCTCCTATGGCTACACCTTC	CSVDTGFLSYGYTF	-	TRBV29-1	TRBJ1-2	few
TGTGCCAGCAGGGCACAGGATTCACCCCTCCACTTT	CASRAQDSPLHF	-	TRBV27	TRBJ1-6	few
TGTGCCAGCAGTTTATCGGCAGGGACGCAGTATTTT	CASSLSAGTQYF	-	TRBV27	TRBJ2-3	few
TGTGCCAGCAGCCCCGACAGGGAGACCCAGTACTTC	CASSPDRETQYF	-	TRBV6-5	TRBJ2-5	few
TGTGCCAGCAGCGCCCGCCAGAACACTGAAGCTTTCTTT	CASSARQNTEAFF	-	TRBV9	TRBJ1-1	-
TGTGCCAGTAGTATGAGGGGTATTGGGAACAATGAGCAGTTCTTC	CASSMRGIGNNEQFF	-	TRBV19	TRBJ2-1	many
TGCGCCAGCAGCCAAGTTAATTTGGGCAGGGTCGATTCACCCCTCCACTTT	CASSQVNLGRVDSPLHF	-	TRBV4-1	TRBJ1-6	many
TGTGCCAGCAGCCCTCATACCGGGGAGCTGTTTTTT	CASSPHTGELFF	-	TRBV9	TRBJ2-2	few
TGTGCCAGCAGCCCAAGAGAACTCAACACTGAAGCTTTCTTT	CASSPRELNTEAFF	-	TRBV7-9	TRBJ1-1	-
TGTGCCAGCAGCCCACACACGACAGGGAACGGTTCACCCCTCCACTTT	CASSPHTTGNGSPLHF	TRBD1	TRBV7-2	TRBJ1-6	-
TGCGCCTCCTCCAACACCGGGGAGCTGTTTTTT	CASSNTGELFF	-	TRBV5-1	TRBJ2-2	-
TGCAGCGTCCGCTCTAAGGATACGCAGTATTTT	CSVRSKDTQYF	-	TRBV29-1	TRBJ2-3	-
TGTGCCAGCAGCTTAACGGCACTAAGCACAGATACGCAGTATTTT	CASSLTALSTDTQYF	-	TRBV7-2	TRBJ2-3	-
TGTGCCTGGAGTAGGAGGAGGAACACTGAAGCTTTCTTT	CAWSRRRNTEAFF	-	TRBV30	TRBJ1-1	-
TGTGCCAGCAGTTTTAGCTCTGGGGCCAACGTCCTGACTTTC	CASSFSSGANVLTF	-	TRBV27	TRBJ2-6	once
TGTGCCAGCAGTCTAACAGTGTATAATTCACCCCTCCACTTT	CASSLTVYNSPLHF	-	TRBV7-2	TRBJ1-6	-
TGTGCCTGGAGTGTCAGACGGGACTATGGCTACACCTTC	CAWSVRRDYGYTF	-	TRBV30	TRBJ1-2	-
TGTGCCAGCCGCAGGGGAGGGGGCTCCTACGAGCAGTACTTC	CASRRGGGSYEQYF	-	TRBV27	TRBJ2-7	-
TGCGCCAGCAGCCAAGTCCAGGGGCCTAACACCATATATTTT	CASSQVQGPNTIYF	-	TRBV4-1	TRBJ1-3	-
TGTGCCAGCAAGACAGGGGGTAGCGTGCATACGCAGTATTTT	CASKTGGSVHTQYF	TRBD1	TRBV28	TRBJ2-3	few
TGCGCCAGCAGTCAACCACGGGAGGGAAGACAGACCAACACTGAAGCTTTCTTT	CASSQPREGRQTNTEAFF	-	TRBV23-1	TRBJ1-1	-